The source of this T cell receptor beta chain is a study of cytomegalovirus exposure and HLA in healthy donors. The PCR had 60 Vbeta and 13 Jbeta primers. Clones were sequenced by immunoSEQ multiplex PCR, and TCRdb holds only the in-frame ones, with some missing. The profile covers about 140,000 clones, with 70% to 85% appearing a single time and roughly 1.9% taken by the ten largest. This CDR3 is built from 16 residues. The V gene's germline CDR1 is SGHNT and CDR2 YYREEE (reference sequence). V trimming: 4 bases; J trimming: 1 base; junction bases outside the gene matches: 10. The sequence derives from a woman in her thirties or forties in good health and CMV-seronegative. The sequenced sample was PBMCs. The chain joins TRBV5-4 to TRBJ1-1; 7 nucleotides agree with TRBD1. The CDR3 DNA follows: TGTGCCAGCAGCCCGAATCCCGGACAGGCGAACACTGAAGCTTTCTTT. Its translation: CASSPNPGQANTEAFF.